This T cell receptor beta chain was recovered during a study of read filtering for tumor transcriptome and immune sequencing (dated by TCRdb to the early 2020s). For the wider study: Of the patients in the cohort, under 20 were male and 11 to 15 were female, and their mean age was around 64 years, with a range of about 47 to 80. By revised international staging, fewer than ten patients were R-ISS I, roughly 17 were R-ISS II and roughly 7 were R-ISS III. Whole-transcriptome libraries were prepared with the TruSeq RNA Access Library Prep Kit after DNase treatment. TCR-region mapped reads per sample ranged from about 3.5 to 11 million with IR-seq versus only about 75 to 1,400 with RNA-seq. Using the same bone marrow samples, the study ran both targeted immune repertoire sequencing and bulk whole-transcriptome sequencing and then compared the TCR repertoires from each method. One main goal was a read-filtering strategy for immune repertoire data, in particular deciding whether clonotypes backed by only one read should be removed.

Inclusive of the bounding cysteine and phenylalanine, the CDR3 is 13 residues long. Only the CDR3 part of the read is kept: 39 bases, read in frame from the first base. At the junction V is shortened by 6 bases and J by 1 base, with 10 bases in between. The germline V gene supplies CDR1 SQVTM and CDR2 ANQGSEA. Each patient had bone marrow sampled at the time of active disease. Ficoll-Hypaque density gradient centrifugation was used to isolate the bone marrow mononuclear cells. Myeloma plasma cells were removed and CD138-negative cells were collected by negative selection after labeling with CD138 magnetic microbeads on a MACS separator. Purity of the isolated cells was checked by flow cytometry on an Attune NxT using CD138 antibodies. Total RNA was extracted with TRIzol reagent and quantified with a NanoDrop spectrophotometer. For each patient, paired RNA-seq and IR-seq were run on the CD138-negative bone marrow sample from that patient.

The Immunoverse kit was used to build TCR libraries from roughly 0.4 ug RNA, with molecular barcoded adaptors covering alpha/delta and beta/gamma chains. The same RNA used for transcriptome sequencing was used for TCR library preparation. An Illumina HiSeq 4000 with 2 x 150 cycles was used to sequence the TCR libraries. The study's processing was this. Using MiXCR, which included quality filtering and error correction, TCR reads were aligned to human V, D, J and C references and then assembled into CDR3 clonotypes. Clonotype counts and gene usage diversity were analyzed with the tcR package in R. Raw mapping reads were checked after the RNA-seq reads had been mapped by STAR aligner version 2.5.3a onto the human GRCh37 genome. IR-seq fastq files were randomly downsampled with Seqtk 1.3 to test the effect of sequencing depth on detected clonotypes. In TCRdb, the public reads were trimmed at Q25 with fastp and aligned with MiXCR, with productive beta chains retained. Merged by CDR3 protein, the rows form single entries marked with the most common genes and DNA. TCRdb's processing, not the authors' own work, is the source of the V and J calls. The sample has over 15,000 distinct CDR3 sequences on record, about 20% of them singletons. Approximately 25% of the sample belongs to the ten largest clones.

At least ten counts were recorded for this clonotype. Its antigen target is currently unknown. One base away there is no much larger clone; base qualities are not given. Here is what the overall study found, with its caveats: The correlation between IR-seq and RNA-seq shared clonotype proportions was increased by removal of single-read clonotypes. The sorted CD138-negative fraction was composed of a mixed bone marrow immune population rather than of purified T cells. Clonotypes were captured by IR-seq at much higher depth and more reliably than by RNA-seq, and smaller IR-seq throughput was sufficient for identification of most shared clonotypes. In IR-seq, single-read clonotypes were approximately 82% of clonotypes but around 3.2% of total reads; in RNA-seq they were roughly 77% of clonotypes and 35% to 55% of reads.

The sequence joins TRBV29-1 to TRBJ2-1, with a weak D call of TRBD1 (6 bases match). The sequence was collected from a donor over 35 with multiple myeloma. The sample comprised a population of CD138-negative cells sorted from bone marrow. This specimen's cell subset or site label, interpreted: bone marrow mononuclear cells depleted of CD138+ plasma/myeloma cells by negative magnetic selection. The CDR3 protein: CSVGGNSYNEQFF. The base sequence is TGCAGCGTAGGGGGAAATTCCTACAATGAGCAGTTCTTC.